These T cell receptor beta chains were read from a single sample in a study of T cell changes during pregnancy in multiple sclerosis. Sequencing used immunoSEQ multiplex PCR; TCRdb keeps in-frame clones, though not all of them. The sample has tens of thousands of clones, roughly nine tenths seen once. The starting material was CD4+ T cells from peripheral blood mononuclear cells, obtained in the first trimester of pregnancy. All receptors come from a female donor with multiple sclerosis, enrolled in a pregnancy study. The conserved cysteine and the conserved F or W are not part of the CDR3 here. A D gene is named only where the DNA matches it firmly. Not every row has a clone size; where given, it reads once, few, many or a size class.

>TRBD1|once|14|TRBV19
ASSDRDGTPNYGYT
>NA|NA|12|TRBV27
ASSRQAISETQY
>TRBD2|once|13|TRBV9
ASSVEGLAGGVRF
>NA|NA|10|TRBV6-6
ASSRSSYEQY
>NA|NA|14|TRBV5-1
ASSGVAASLNTEAF
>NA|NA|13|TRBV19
ASSTLGQSNQPQH
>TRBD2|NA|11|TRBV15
ATSSGGGGSKY
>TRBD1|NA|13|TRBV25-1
ASSGSGTGRDTQY
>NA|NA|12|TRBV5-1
ASSSQATGNEQF
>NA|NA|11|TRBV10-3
AISGENTDTQY
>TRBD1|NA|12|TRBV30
AWAGTGGFYEQY
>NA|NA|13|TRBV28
ASTPGGTVGEKLF
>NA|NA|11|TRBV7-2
ASSRGIRQPQH
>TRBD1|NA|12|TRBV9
ASSSGQGSLEQY
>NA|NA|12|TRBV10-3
AISEYFGGTEAF
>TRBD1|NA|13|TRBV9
ASSSTGVSNEKLF
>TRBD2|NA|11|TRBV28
AIRGTNAYEQY
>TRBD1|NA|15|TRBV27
ASRSRTARTGNNEQF
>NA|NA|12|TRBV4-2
ASSPLEGNYGYT
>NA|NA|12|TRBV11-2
ASSNPRRAGELF
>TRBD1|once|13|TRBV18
ASSLDRGANYGYT
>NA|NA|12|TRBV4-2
ASSQDWLNTEAF
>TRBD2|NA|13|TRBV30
AWSLREVAKNIQY
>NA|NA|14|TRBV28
ASRTRQTIRGEKLF
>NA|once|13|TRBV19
ASNGAAVGNTEAF
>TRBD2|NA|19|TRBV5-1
ASSLVDPLLGLGVGRDTQY
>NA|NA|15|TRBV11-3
ASSETMGSDSGGEQF